This is a list of T cell receptor beta chains from one sample in a study of blood T cell repertoires in COVID-19. Measured with immunoSEQ multiplex PCR; TCRdb has only the in-frame clones, and not every one. In the table there are approximately 150,000 clones, just over 85% of which are singletons. The sequenced sample was peripheral blood. All receptors come from a woman in her sixties or seventies with acute or convalescent COVID-19. Both conserved end residues are part of each CDR3. The D gene is left open where the match is weak. Clone size is not always given. Where it is, it says once, few, many or a class for expanded clones.

NA,TRBJ1-5,TRBV5-6,NA,TGTGCCAGCAGCTTGGGTCCTTCGCAGGGGTACACCAATCAGCCCCAGCATTTT,CASSLGPSQGYTNQPQHF
few,TRBJ2-3,TRBV27,NA,TGTGCCAGCAGTTTATGGGCTAGCACAGATACGCAGTATTTT,CASSLWASTDTQYF
NA,TRBJ1-2,TRBV9,TRBD1,TGTGCCAGCAGCCCCCTTCCTCATGACAGGGTGGATGGCTACACCTTC,CASSPLPHDRVDGYTF
NA,TRBJ2-7,TRBV9,NA,TGTGCCAGCAGCGTAGCACCGGACAGAGGACAAATCTTC,CASSVAPDRGQIF
NA,TRBJ2-6,TRBV7-9,NA,TGTGCCAGCAGCCAAGCAGGGTTTGGGGCCAACGTCCTGACTTTC,CASSQAGFGANVLTF
once,TRBJ1-1,TRBV2,NA,TGTGCCAGCAGTGAAGACGGAGGAATGGACACTGAAGCTTTCTTT,CASSEDGGMDTEAFF
NA,TRBJ2-5,TRBV25-1,NA,TGTGCCAGCAAGCGAAGGGGCGCGGCGGAGACCCAGTACTTC,CASKRRGAAETQYF
NA,TRBJ2-2,TRBV19,TRBD2,TGTGCCAGTAGACTAGCGGGGGCGGGCACCGGGGAGCTGTTTTTT,CASRLAGAGTGELFF
NA,TRBJ2-1,TRBV7-2,TRBD2,TGTGCCAGCAGCTCTCTAGGGACTAGCGGGGGGGCAAATGAGCAGTTCTTC,CASSSLGTSGGANEQFF
NA,TRBJ2-4,TRBV2,NA,TGTGCCAGCAGTGGGTCTAGAGCCAAAAACATTCAGTACTTC,CASSGSRAKNIQYF
NA,TRBJ2-2,TRBV5-4,NA,TGTGCCAGCACCCTGGCCAGGGGGGTCGGGGAGCTGTTTTTT,CASTLARGVGELFF
NA,TRBJ1-2,TRBV7-3,TRBD1,TGTGCCAGCAGCGGACGGGACAGCTATGGCTACACCTTC,CASSGRDSYGYTF
once,TRBJ2-3,TRBV7-9,TRBD2,TGTGCCAGCAGTCTGCGGGGGTACACAGATACGCAGTATTTT,CASSLRGYTDTQYF
few,TRBJ2-7,TRBV2,NA,TGTGCCAGCAGTTCACAGGGTTCCTACGAGCAGTACTTC,CASSSQGSYEQYF
NA,TRBJ1-4,TRBV6-6,NA,TGTGCCAGCAGCGATACGGGGGCAACTAATGAAAAACTGTTTTTT,CASSDTGATNEKLFF
NA,TRBJ1-1,TRBV7-8,NA,TGTGCCAGCAGCTTAGCCGCCGGGAACACTGAAGCTTTCTTT,CASSLAAGNTEAFF
NA,TRBJ1-4,TRBV28,NA,TGTGCCAGCAGTTCTCCTCCCGGGACAGAAAAACTGTTTTTT,CASSSPPGTEKLFF
once,TRBJ1-3,TRBV3-1/TRBV3-2,NA,TGTGCCAGCAGCCCGGTTCGGGCTGGAAACACCATATATTTT,CASSPVRAGNTIYF
NA,TRBJ2-2,TRBV5-1,TRBD1,TGCGCCAGTACGGCAGGGGGCCCGAACACCGGGGAGCTGTTTTTT,CASTAGGPNTGELFF
NA,TRBJ1-1,TRBV5-5,TRBD1,TGTGCCAGCAGCATACCCCTCTCAGGGGGCTACATGAACACTGAAGCTTTCTTT,CASSIPLSGGYMNTEAFF
NA,TRBJ1-1,TRBV28,NA,TGTGCCAGCAGTTTGGAGGGGATACTCGGTAGGGCTTTCTTT,CASSLEGILGRAFF
NA,TRBJ1-4,TRBV9,NA,TGTGCCAGTGCTTCGGGGGGACTCCATGAAAAACTGTTTTTT,CASASGGLHEKLFF
few,TRBJ1-3,TRBV4-2,NA,TGTGCCAGCAGCCAAGTTGTGACATCCTCTGGAAACACCATATATTTT,CASSQVVTSSGNTIYF
NA,TRBJ1-1,TRBV6-6,NA,TGTGCCAGCAGCCACCCCGTACATGAAGCTTTCTTT,CASSHPVHEAFF
NA,TRBJ1-1,TRBV6-6,NA,TGTGCCAGCAGTTACTTAGGGCAGGGCACTGAAGCTTTCTTT,CASSYLGQGTEAFF
NA,TRBJ2-1,TRBV4-3,NA,TGCGCCAGCAGCCACGACAGGAGCTCCTACAATGAGCAGTTCTTC,CASSHDRSSYNEQFF
NA,TRBJ2-7,TRBV6-5,NA,TGTGCCAGCAGTCGGACAGATTCCTACGAGCAGTACTTC,CASSRTDSYEQYF
NA,TRBJ1-1,TRBV10-3,NA,TGTGCCATCAGTGATTACACCCGATCGCAGGCGGGCGCTGAAGCTTTCTTT,CAISDYTRSQAGAEAFF
NA,TRBJ2-7,TRBV5-5,NA,TGTGCCAGCAGCTTGGAATCCAGCTACGAGCAGTACTTC,CASSLESSYEQYF
NA,TRBJ2-1,TRBV27,NA,TGTGCCAGCAGTTTCGGGACACAATACAATGAGCAGTTCTTC,CASSFGTQYNEQFF
NA,TRBJ2-3,TRBV30,NA,TGTGCCTGGAGTGTACCCGACTTTCCCCGGGATACGCAGTATTTT,CAWSVPDFPRDTQYF
NA,TRBJ2-7,TRBV5-3,NA,TGTGCCAGGCTTAAGCTGAACAGAATCTTC,CARLKLNRIF
once,TRBJ2-1,TRBV3-1/TRBV3-2,TRBD1,TGTGCCAGCAACCAGATAAACAGGGGGCTTAATGAGCAGTTCTTC,CASNQINRGLNEQFF
NA,TRBJ2-3,TRBV6-1,NA,TGTGCCAGCAGTGGGGGACTCACGGGGGGCACAGATACGCAGTATTTT,CASSGGLTGGTDTQYF
NA,TRBJ1-2,TRBV6-2/TRBV6-3,NA,TGTGCCAGCAGTTACTCGGTGCGCGGCTACACCTTC,CASSYSVRGYTF
NA,TRBJ1-1,TRBV4-3,NA,TGCGCCAGCAGCCAGATGACAGCTATGAACACTGAAGCTTTCTTT,CASSQMTAMNTEAFF
NA,TRBJ1-2,TRBV7-9,TRBD1,TGTGCCAGCAGCTTAACGGACAGGGTTAACTATGGCTACACCTTC,CASSLTDRVNYGYTF
NA,TRBJ2-1,TRBV5-4,TRBD2,TGTGCCAGCAGCTGGGGGACTAGAAGCCCTACGTATGAGCAGTTCTTC,CASSWGTRSPTYEQFF
NA,TRBJ1-2,TRBV5-6,NA,TGTGCCAGCAGATTCGGGTCTGTCAAGCGATATGGCTACACCTTC,CASRFGSVKRYGYTF
NA,TRBJ1-4,TRBV10-3,TRBD1,TGTGCCATCAGTGATCGGACAGGGGCTAATGAAAAACTGTTTTTT,CAISDRTGANEKLFF
NA,TRBJ1-2,TRBV19,TRBD1,TGTGCCAGTAGTATTGGATCTCCGGGACAGGGATCTGGCTACACCTTC,CASSIGSPGQGSGYTF
few,TRBJ1-2,TRBV28,TRBD1,TGTGCCAGCATCCTAAGGGACAGATCCTATGGCTACACCTTC,CASILRDRSYGYTF
NA,TRBJ2-1,TRBV6-5,TRBD1,TGTGCCAGCAAGACGATGGGGACAGGGGTTACAGAGCAGTTCTTC,CASKTMGTGVTEQFF
NA,TRBJ1-1,TRBV6-6,TRBD1,TGTGCCAGCAGGGATCAGGGGGCGATGGGGAACACTGAAGCTTTCTTT,CASRDQGAMGNTEAFF
once,TRBJ1-1,TRBV18,NA,TGTGCCAGCTCACCCACGAGGGACACTGAAGCTTTCTTT,CASSPTRDTEAFF
NA,TRBJ2-2,TRBV5-1,TRBD2,TGCGCCAGCAGCTCACCTAGCGGGGGGACGAACACCGGGGAGCTGTTTTTT,CASSSPSGGTNTGELFF